This T cell receptor beta chain was identified in a study of technical replicates of blood from four donors. Sequenced by immunoSEQ multiplex PCR; TCRdb stores in-frame clones only, minus some. The profile covers fewer than 95,000 clones, with 91% appearing a single time and 0.25% taken by the ten largest. In germline, CDR1 is SGHVS, CDR2 FQNEAQ. Deletions cut 6 bases from V and 0 bases from J, with 15 bases between. The CDR3 has 17 amino acids. V and J are TRBV7-8 and TRBJ2-6; tentatively, D is TRBD1 (6 bases). The TCR comes from a human donor in good health. The sequencing sample was made of T cells isolated from PBMCs. CDR3 sequence: CASSLQGISSGANVLTF. The CDR3 nucleotides read TGTGCCAGCAGTCTACAGGGAATCAGCTCTGGGGCCAACGTCCTGACTTTC.